This TCR beta chain was recovered during a study of molecular identifiers for immune sequencing clone quantification. Overall study findings and caveats: Among effectors, clones above 20 RNA copies held over 98% of molecules; among naive cells, under 1%.

V was pared by 0 bases and J by 1 base, with 15 bases between. The CDR3 covers 17 residues. Germline CDR1 LGHNA, CDR2 YSLEER. TCRdb passed the PCR reads through MiXCR, listing each CDR3 protein once. The sample has a few hundred thousand distinct CDR3 sequences, around 21% seen once. This clonotype occurred a few times. Antigen unknown. Sequencing input: naive CD8+ T cells from blood, with Jurkat cell RNA spiked in. Subset defined: FACS-sorted CD8+CD4-CCR7+CD45RA+ naive T cells. This chain joins TRBV4-3 and TRBJ1-2, with unresolved D. This TCR was recovered from a human donor in good health. Some libraries in this study had Jurkat cell RNA spiked in. CDR3 residues: CASSQDFSGSLNYGYTF. The CDR3 coding sequence is TGCGCCAGCAGCCAAGACTTCTCAGGCAGCCTTAACTATGGCTACACCTTC.